This TCR beta chain was retrieved from a study of blood T cell repertoires in COVID-19. Background on the study: From T cells, B-cell-depleted T cells, or PBMCs came the material, which was cDNA or gDNA.

This clone was found once. The protocol was immunoSEQ multiplex PCR, while the TCRdb copy is restricted to in-frame clones and leaves out a portion. The sample lists some 40,000 clones; over 80% were seen once. The V and J ends lost 2 bases and 1 base respectively, with 8 bases between them. Per the germline V gene, CDR1 is SGHDN and CDR2 is FVKESK. The CDR3 has 14 amino acids. This chain joins TRBV14 and TRBJ1-1, with D hard to call. Input material: peripheral blood. This TCR was sampled from a human donor in a cohort sampled during active COVID-19. The CDR3 sequence is CASSQLRGNTEAFF. Written as DNA, the CDR3 is TGTGCCAGCAGCCAACTCCGGGGGAACACTGAAGCTTTCTTT.